The clone carrying this TCR beta chain turned up a few times. What it binds is unknown. This entry comes from a study of blood T cells in healthy people across ages. Notes on the study in general: Among T cells, TCR beta diversity per million cells dropped roughly linearly as age rose.

Each sample provided at least 5.5 micrograms of extracted total RNA. The V gene's germline CDR1 is SGDLS and CDR2 YYNGEE. The CDR3 covers 14 residues. Primed by a sample-barcoded 5' primer and a J-beta primer mix, a second PCR proceeded for 7 to 11 cycles. TCRdb reanalysed the 5' RACE reads using MiXCR and keeps one entry per CDR3 protein. This sample has fewer than 900,000 distinct CDR3 sequences, with roughly 49% found just once. This TCR came from a woman aged 55 to 70 in good health. Sequencing input: blood. The rearrangement joins TRBV9 to TRBJ2-4; possible D gene TRBD1, 6 bases. The DNA end is more similar to TRBJ2-7, so the J call may be wrong. The DNA for the CDR3 is TGTGCCAGCAGCGCGGGAACAGGGTACTACGAGCAGTACTTC. Translating it yields CASSAGTGYYEQYF.